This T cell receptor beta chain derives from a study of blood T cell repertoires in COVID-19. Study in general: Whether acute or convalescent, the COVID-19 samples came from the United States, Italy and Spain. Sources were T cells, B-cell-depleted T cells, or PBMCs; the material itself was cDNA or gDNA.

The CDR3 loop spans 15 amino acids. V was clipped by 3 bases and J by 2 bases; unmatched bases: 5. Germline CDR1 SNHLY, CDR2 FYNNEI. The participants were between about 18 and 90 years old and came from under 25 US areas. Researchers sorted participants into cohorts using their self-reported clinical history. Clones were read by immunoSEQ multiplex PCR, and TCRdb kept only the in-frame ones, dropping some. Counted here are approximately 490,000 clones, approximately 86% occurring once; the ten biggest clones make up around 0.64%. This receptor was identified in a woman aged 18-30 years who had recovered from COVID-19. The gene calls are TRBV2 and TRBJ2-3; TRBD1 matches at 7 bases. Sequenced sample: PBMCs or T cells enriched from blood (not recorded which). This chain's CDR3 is CASSEGQTLTDTQYF. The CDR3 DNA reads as TGTGCCAGCAGTGAGGGACAGACACTCACAGATACGCAGTATTTT. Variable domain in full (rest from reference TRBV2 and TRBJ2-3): EPEVTQTPSHQVTQMGQEVILRCVPISNHLYFYWYRQILGQKVEFLVSFYNNEISEKSEIFDDQFSVERPDGSNFTLKIRSTKLEDSAMYFCASSEGQTLTDTQYFGPGTRLTVL.